The 24 T cell receptor beta chains listed next were all sequenced from one sample in a study of cytomegalovirus exposure and HLA in healthy donors. The study ran its PCR with 60 Vbeta and 13 Jbeta primers. Sequenced by immunoSEQ multiplex PCR; TCRdb stores in-frame clones only, minus some. The repertoire holds 55,000 to 80,000 clones, with approximately 74% as singletons. Sequenced input: PBMCs. The receptor source for this set is a woman in her 30s in good health and CMV-seropositive.

This chain links TRBV9 with TRBJ1-2, with 10 bases identical to TRBD1. There are 15 residues in the CDR3. Germline CDR1 is SGDLS and CDR2 is YYNGEE. Trimming removed 4 bases from V and 8 bases from J; junction bases left unmatched: 11. The CDR3 coding sequence is TGTGCCAGCAGCTCCAAAGACAGGGGGCCGAGAGGCTACACCTTC. Amino acids: CASSSKDRGPRGYTF.

V is TRBV28 and J is TRBJ2-7; D is uncertain. Deletions cut 3 bases from V and 9 bases from J, with 12 bases between. CDR3 length: 12 residues. CDR1 and CDR2 from the germline V gene are MDHEN and SYDVKM. The CDR3 is CASSFNSVGQYF. DNA for the CDR3: TGTGCCAGCAGTTTTAATTCCGTCGGGCAGTACTTC.

The chain carries TRBV28 and TRBJ2-1; perhaps TRBD2 as D (5 bases). The CDR3 extends over 15 amino acids. In germline, CDR1 is MDHEN, CDR2 SYDVKM. Trimming cost V 3 bases and J 3 bases, with 12 bases left between them. The CDR3 coding sequence is TGTGCCAGCAGTTTTGGGAGAGGCTTCTACAATGAGCAGTTCTTC. Translating gives CASSFGRGFYNEQFF. The entire variable domain, with the rest obtained from reference TRBV28 and TRBJ2-1, is as follows: DVKVTQSSRYLVKRTGEKVFLECVQDMDHENMFWYRQDPGLGLRLIYFSYDVKMKEKGDIPEGYSVSREKKERFSLILESASTNQTSMYLCASSFGRGFYNEQFFGPGTRLTVL.

The chain couples TRBV20-1 to TRBJ1-1; D gene uncertain. Deletions cut 1 base from V and 7 bases from J, with 4 bases between. The CDR3 is 10 amino acids. Per the germline V gene, CDR1 is DFQATT and CDR2 is SNEGSKA (reference sequence). The CDR3 spells CSARAREAFF. The DNA for the CDR3 is TGCAGTGCTAGAGCCCGTGAAGCTTTCTTT.

The genes are TRBV5-1 and TRBJ1-1, with a possible D match to TRBD1 (5 bases). The ends were cut back, 2 bases at V and 4 bases at J, with 12 bases in the middle. The CDR3 is made up of 14 amino acids. The germline gives CDR1 SGHRS, CDR2 YFSETQ. The CDR3 DNA reads as TGCGCCAGCAGCTTACAGGTAGGAAGCACTGAAGCTTTCTTT. It translates to CASSLQVGSTEAFF.

V is TRBV19 and J is TRBJ1-5; 7 positions agree with TRBD1. Trimming at V came to 8 bases and at J to 7 bases, leaving 14 bases not matched to a gene. There are 15 residues in the CDR3. CDR1 is LNHDA, CDR2 SQIVND, per germline (reference sequence). Here the CDR3 DNA reads TGTGCCAGTCGCTTCCGGGACAGCTTAGGGCAGCCCCAGCATTTT. It yields the protein CASRFRDSLGQPQHF.

The rearrangement uses TRBV25-1 and TRBJ1-2; D gene unclear. In germline, CDR1 is MGHDK, CDR2 SYGVNS. This CDR3 has 14 residues. V was pared by 4 bases and J by 6 bases, with 15 bases between. Written as DNA, the CDR3 is TGTGCCAGCAGTGTGAATACAGCTTCGGATGGCTACACCTTC. Its translation: CASSVNTASDGYTF.

This clone was seen a few times. The chain employs TRBV6-1 and TRBJ1-5; TRBD1 aligns across 9 bases. Per germline, CDR1 MNHNS and CDR2 SASEGT. V trimming: 4 bases; J trimming: 2 bases; junction bases outside the gene matches: 9. This CDR3 region has 17 residues. CDR3 nucleotide sequence: TGTGCCAGCAGTGCCGGGACAGGGAATTGGGGCAATCAGCCCCAGCATTTT. It encodes CASSAGTGNWGNQPQHF.

V usage is TRBV27 and J usage is TRBJ1-4, with D maybe TRBD1 (5 bases). Deletions cut 3 bases from V and 7 bases from J, with 12 bases between. The germline CDR1 and CDR2 sequences are MNHEY and SMNVEV (reference sequence). CDR3 length equals 14 residues. For the CDR3, the DNA is TGTGCCAGCAGTTTTCGCAGGGTGGGTGAAAAACTGTTTTTT. It specifies CASSFRRVGEKLFF. The complete variable domain, with remaining parts taken from reference TRBV27 and TRBJ1-4, reads EAQVTQNPRYLITVTGKKLTVTCSQNMNHEYMSWYRQDPGLGLRQIYYSMNVEVTDKGDVPEGYKVSRKEKRNFPLILESPSPNQTSLYFCASSFRRVGEKLFFGSGTQLSVL.

This clone was counted only a few times. This chain uses TRBV5-4 with TRBJ1-2; the D gene is possibly TRBD1 (6 bases). The germline CDR1 and CDR2 sequences are SGHNT and YYREEE (reference sequence). CDR3 size: 15 residues. The V gene lost 3 bases and the J gene lost 1 base, with 13 bases spanning the gap. Written as DNA, the CDR3 is TGTGCCAGCAGCTCCTGGAGGGGGGGTAACTATGGCTACACCTTC. It specifies CASSSWRGGNYGYTF. Full variable domain (rest looked up from reference TRBV5-4 and TRBJ1-2): ETGVTQSPTHLIKTRGQQVTLRCSSQSGHNTVSWYQQALGQGPQFIFQYYREEENGRGNFPPRFSGLQFPNYSSELNVNALELDDSALYLCASSSWRGGNYGYTFGSGTRLTVV.

This chain connects TRBV4-2 to TRBJ2-3; maybe TRBD2 (7 bases). CDR3 length equals 16 residues. Germline CDR1 is LGHNA and CDR2 is YNFKEQ. V lost 0 bases to trimming and J lost 3 bases, with 13 bases between them. The CDR3 sequence: CASSQDSGGLTDTQYF. For the CDR3, the DNA is TGTGCCAGCAGCCAAGACTCCGGGGGGCTGACAGATACGCAGTATTTT.

The V gene is TRBV28, the J gene TRBJ2-7; 7 positions match TRBD2. This CDR3 comprises 15 residues. V shed 4 bases and J 1 base; nucleotides not matched to a gene: 7. The germline V gene encodes CDR1 MDHEN and CDR2 SYDVKM. The CDR3 spells CASSSGGSNSYEQYF. The CDR3, as DNA: TGTGCCAGCAGTTCGGGCGGGAGTAATTCCTACGAGCAGTACTTC.

J is TRBJ2-3 and V is TRBV20-1; no definite D call. This CDR3 has 11 amino acids. CDR1 is DFQATT, CDR2 SNEGSKA, per germline (reference sequence). Trimming left V 3 bases short and J 4 bases short, with 5 bases between. The CDR3 is CSARFSDTQYF. The CDR3 coding sequence is TGCAGTGCTAGGTTCTCAGATACGCAGTATTTT.

The rearrangement links TRBV2 to TRBJ1-5; D gene uncertain. Deletions cut 1 base from V and 7 bases from J, with 11 bases between. The CDR3 extends over 14 amino acids. CDR1 is SNHLY and CDR2 is FYNNEI in the germline V gene. DNA of the CDR3: TGTGCCAGCAGTGAAGGAGCGGTAGCGCAGCCCCAGCATTTT. This gives the protein CASSEGAVAQPQHF.

Note on this clone: A junction boundary mismatches the germline segment, possibly from a read error. J is TRBJ2-7 and V is TRBV20-1; D is possibly TRBD1 (5 bases). Germline CDR1 DFQATT, CDR2 SNEGSKA (reference sequence). The CDR3 loop spans 11 amino acids. This CDR3 reads CSARDSYEQYF. CDR3 sequence (DNA): TGCAGTGCGAGAGACAGCTACGAGCAGTACTTC.

CDR3 sequence (DNA): TGTGCCAGCAGTAGGGGCGGGAGCTCCTACGAGCAGTACTTC. Translating it yields CASSRGGSSYEQYF. This chain uses TRBV6-5 with TRBJ2-7; 7 bases agree with TRBD2. V lost 5 bases, J lost 0 bases, and 4 bases stayed unmatched. CDR3 length: 14 amino acids. Germline CDR1 MNHEY, CDR2 SVGAGI.

V gene TRBV19 combines with J gene TRBJ2-1; 7 bases map to TRBD2. The germline V gene encodes CDR1 LNHDA and CDR2 SQIVND (reference sequence). The CDR3 runs 15 residues. With 0 bases clipped from V and 8 bases from J, the junction kept 7 bases outside the gene matches. CDR3 nucleotides: TGTGCCAGTAGTATAGATACCCGACTAGCAGATGAGCAGTTCTTC. This gives the protein CASSIDTRLADEQFF.

This chain connects TRBV7-2 to TRBJ1-3; 9 bases align to TRBD1. The CDR3 extends over 16 amino acids. Germline V gene sequence: CDR1 SGHTA, CDR2 FQGNSA. With V trimmed by 5 bases and J by 3 bases, 8 bases remained unmatched. CDR3 region: CASSPETGGNGNTIYF. The CDR3 coding sequence is TGTGCCAGCAGCCCAGAGACAGGGGGGAATGGAAACACCATATATTTT.

V and J are TRBV10-3 and TRBJ2-5, with D maybe TRBD1 (7 bases). CDR1 is ENHRY, CDR2 SYGVKD, per germline. This CDR3 contains 14 residues. V was trimmed by 2 bases and J by 5 bases, leaving 12 bases between them. This chain's CDR3 is CAISEMEGAETQYF. The CDR3 DNA reads TGTGCCATCAGTGAGATGGAGGGGGCCGAGACCCAGTACTTC.

J is TRBJ2-1 and V is TRBV5-1, with TRBD1 identical over 10 bases. CDR1 and CDR2 (germline): SGHRS, YFSETQ. This CDR3 has 12 residues. The V segment lost 4 bases and the J segment 14 bases; nucleotides outside the gene matches: 6. As DNA, the CDR3 is TGCGCCAGCAGCCCGGGGGACAGGGGAGAGTTCTTC. Translated, it gives CASSPGDRGEFF.

This rearrangement joins TRBV5-4 to TRBJ2-3; 7 bases line up with TRBD2. The CDR3 loop spans 18 amino acids. V was pared by 4 bases and J by 6 bases, with 20 bases of the junction left unmatched. The V gene's germline CDR1 is SGHNT and CDR2 YYREEE (reference sequence). The CDR3 DNA is TGTGCCAGCAGCCAAAAGCCTTCAACTAGCGCGGGCGCCGATACGCAGTATTTT. Translating gives CASSQKPSTSAGADTQYF.

The J gene is TRBJ1-5, the V gene TRBV28; a possible D gene is TRBD1 (6 bases). The ends were cut back, 7 bases at V and 14 bases at J, with 24 bases in the middle. Per the germline V gene, CDR1 is MDHEN and CDR2 is SYDVKM. The CDR3 runs 14 residues. CDR3 sequence: CASKQGAQVSYEHF. In DNA, the CDR3 is TGTGCCAGCAAACAGGGAGCTCAAGTATCATATGAGCATTTT.

The J gene is TRBJ2-7, the V gene TRBV6-5, with D perhaps matching TRBD1 (6 bases). The CDR3 contains 14 residues. Germline V gene sequence: CDR1 MNHEY, CDR2 SVGAGI. Trimming left V 5 bases short and J 4 bases short, with 15 bases between. CDR3 sequence: CASSPGTYDYEQYF. The DNA for the CDR3 is TGTGCCAGCAGTCCCGGGACATACGATTACGAGCAGTACTTC.

This clone was detected a few times. For the CDR3, the DNA is TGTGCCAGCAGTCTGACTAGCGGGAGGGTTACAGATACGCAGTATTTT. Protein sequence: CASSLTSGRVTDTQYF. The chain is built from TRBV2 and TRBJ2-3; 14 bases agree with TRBD2. V gave up 5 bases and J gave up 3 bases; unmatched junction bases: 4. The CDR3 loop spans 16 amino acids. CDR1 is SNHLY, CDR2 FYNNEI, per germline.